A selection of T cell receptor beta chains follows, all from one sample in a study of OX40 agonist ivuxolimab in advanced cancers. Sequencing was performed with immunoSEQ multiplex PCR; in TCRdb, only in-frame clones are kept and a portion is missing. Here the sample spans about 26,000 clones, around four fifths being singletons. Sequencing was performed on CD4+ or CD8+ T cells sorted from blood, taken in a trial of the OX40 agonist ivuxolimab. The source of these receptors is an adult with an advanced solid tumor such as melanoma, head and neck, liver or kidney cancer. CDR3s include the opening cysteine and the closing phenylalanine or tryptophan. D genes are given only for firm matches. Clone sizes are given selectively: once, few, many, or a class where the clone is expanded.

d_gene | j_gene | v_gene | len | abundance | CDR3nt | CDR3aa
NA | TRBJ1-6 | TRBV7-2 | 14 | NA | TGTGCCAGCAGCTTGGGGTTTTTCAATTCACCCCTCCACTTT | CASSLGFFNSPLHF
NA | TRBJ1-1 | TRBV2 | 13 | NA | TGTGCCATCCGGCAGAGCTTGAACACTGAAGCTTTCTTT | CAIRQSLNTEAFF
NA | TRBJ1-2 | TRBV29-1 | 14 | once | TGCAGCGTTGAAGATCTGACGGGGGAGGATGGCTACACCTTC | CSVEDLTGEDGYTF
NA | TRBJ2-1 | TRBV6-1 | 13 | NA | TGTGCCAGCAGTGAAGCGCAGGGCAGTGAGCAGTTCTTC | CASSEAQGSEQFF
TRBD1 | TRBJ2-3 | TRBV11-3 | 16 | NA | TGTGCCAGCAGCGCAAGAGGACAGGGGGTAACAGATACGCAGTATTTT | CASSARGQGVTDTQYF
TRBD1 | TRBJ2-7 | TRBV7-9 | 16 | once | TGTGCCAGCAGCGATTCCACAGGGGAGAGCTCCTACGAGCAGTACTTC | CASSDSTGESSYEQYF
NA | TRBJ1-3 | TRBV7-2 | 12 | NA | TGTGCCAGCAGCCCTAGGGTCGTCCCCATATATTTT | CASSPRVVPIYF
TRBD1 | TRBJ1-1 | TRBV5-4 | 15 | NA | TGTGCCAGCAGCCTCCCCTCAGGGGGCTCCACTGAAGCTTTCTTT | CASSLPSGGSTEAFF
NA | TRBJ2-2 | TRBV7-6 | 16 | once | TGTGCCAGCAGCTTAGATTGGGAAGGGGCTTCGGGGGAGCTGTTTTTT | CASSLDWEGASGELFF
TRBD1 | TRBJ2-7 | TRBV6-5 | 15 | NA | TGTGCCAGCAGCATACATCAGGGGGCATCTTGGGAGCAGTACTTC | CASSIHQGASWEQYF
NA | TRBJ1-5 | TRBV5-6 | 14 | once | TGTGCCAGCAGCTTGGCGGCAGGCGGAGGCCCCCAGCATTTT | CASSLAAGGGPQHF
NA | TRBJ2-3 | TRBV13 | 14 | NA | TGTGCCAGCAGCTCGGGACGGGCCGTAGATACGCAGTATTTT | CASSSGRAVDTQYF
NA | TRBJ1-2 | TRBV27 | 15 | NA | TGTGCCAGCAGTTCCAACTGGCAAGGGGTTTATGGCTACACCTTC | CASSSNWQGVYGYTF
NA | TRBJ1-5 | TRBV6-1 | 14 | NA | TGTGCCAGCAGTGTGGGGAGGGGAAATCAGCCCCAGCATTTT | CASSVGRGNQPQHF
TRBD2 | TRBJ2-5 | TRBV13 | 14 | NA | TGTGCCAGCAGCTCCCGGGGGGTCCAAGAGACCCAGTACTTC | CASSSRGVQETQYF
TRBD1 | TRBJ1-3 | TRBV19 | 14 | few | TGTGCCAGTTCCCGGACAGGCTCTGGAAACACCATATATTTT | CASSRTGSGNTIYF
TRBD1 | TRBJ2-3 | TRBV7-9 | 15 | NA | TGTGCCAGCAGCTTGCCGGGACAGGGGAGGGATACGCAGTATTTT | CASSLPGQGRDTQYF
NA | TRBJ1-1 | TRBV5-6 | 14 | NA | TGTGCCAGCAGCTTGGGCTCAGGGAGGACTGAAGCTTTCTTT | CASSLGSGRTEAFF
NA | TRBJ2-5 | TRBV11-2 | 15 | once | TGTGCCAGCAGCGAAGGGTATGGGGTGGAAGAGACCCAGTACTTC | CASSEGYGVEETQYF
NA | TRBJ1-1 | TRBV19 | 16 | NA | TGTGCCAGTAGCGCGGGACTGCCGGCCGAGAACACTGAAGCTTTCTTT | CASSAGLPAENTEAFF
TRBD1 | TRBJ2-7 | TRBV6-5 | 14 | NA | TGTGCCAGCAGTGCCGGGACAGGGGTCTACGAGCAGTACTTC | CASSAGTGVYEQYF
NA | TRBJ2-5 | TRBV15 | 12 | once | TGCGCCACCAGTAAAGATAAAGAGACCCAGTACTTC | CATSKDKETQYF
TRBD2 | TRBJ2-7 | TRBV27 | 16 | NA | TGTGCCAGTCGGGGAGGACTAGCGGGGGGCTACTACGAGCAGTACTTC | CASRGGLAGGYYEQYF
NA | TRBJ2-7 | TRBV27 | 15 | NA | TGTGCCAGCAGTCCCGACTTAGGGCGCTCCTACGAGCAGTACTTC | CASSPDLGRSYEQYF
NA | TRBJ1-2 | TRBV6-1 | 14 | medium-sized | TGTGCCAGCAGTGAATTTGATGCGGGGTATGGCTACACCTTC | CASSEFDAGYGYTF
NA | TRBJ1-4 | TRBV7-6 | 16 | NA | TGTGCCAGCAGCCCCGGCGCGGGGCCAGCCCGGGAAAAACTGTTTTTT | CASSPGAGPAREKLFF
TRBD1 | TRBJ2-5 | TRBV5-4 | 15 | NA | TGTGCCAGCAGCTCAAGGACAGGGAACCAAGAGACCCAGTACTTC | CASSSRTGNQETQYF
TRBD1 | TRBJ2-3 | TRBV4-1 | 17 | NA | TGCGCCAGCAGCCAAGGCGTCGCAGGGGGAGAGACAGATACGCAGTATTTT | CASSQGVAGGETDTQYF
TRBD1 | TRBJ2-5 | TRBV5-4 | 17 | NA | TGTGCCAGCAGCTTGGAGGGCAGGGGGCACATCCAAGAGACCCAGTACTTC | CASSLEGRGHIQETQYF
TRBD1 | TRBJ1-1 | TRBV6-4 | 13 | NA | TGTGCCAGCAGTGCCGGGACAGGGGGCGATGCTTTCTTT | CASSAGTGGDAFF
NA | TRBJ1-2 | TRBV27 | 13 | medium-sized | TGTGCCAGCAGAATGGGAATTAACTATGGCTACACCTTC | CASRMGINYGYTF
NA | TRBJ2-5 | TRBV4-1 | 15 | NA | TGCGCCAGCAGCCAAGATCCCGGGGTCCAAGAGACCCAGTACTTC | CASSQDPGVQETQYF
TRBD2 | TRBJ2-2 | TRBV4-1 | 17 | NA | TGCGCCAGCAGCCAGGTGGGGCTAGCGGGGAAAACCGGGGAGCTGTTTTTT | CASSQVGLAGKTGELFF
NA | TRBJ2-2 | TRBV9 | 15 | NA | TGTGCCAGCAGCGTAGGACAGCTAAACACCGGGGAGCTGTTTTTT | CASSVGQLNTGELFF
NA | TRBJ2-7 | TRBV10-1 | 12 | NA | TGCGCCAGCAGTGAGTCGAGCTACGAGCAGTACTTC | CASSESSYEQYF
NA | TRBJ2-3 | TRBV6-1 | 16 | NA | TGTGCCAGCAGTGGAGCCAGGGAGTCTTTCACAGATACGCAGTATTTT | CASSGARESFTDTQYF
NA | TRBJ2-7 | TRBV9 | 16 | NA | TGTGCCAGCAGCGTAGGGGGGACTTCGACGGGACACGAGCAGTACTTC | CASSVGGTSTGHEQYF
NA | TRBJ1-1 | TRBV29-1 | 15 | NA | TGCAGCGCCACTATTGATGGACGGCGAGACACTGAAGCTTTCTTT | CSATIDGRRDTEAFF
NA | TRBJ2-7 | TRBV11-3 | 15 | few | TGTGCCAGCAGCTTAGGCGGGACGCGAGGGAACGAGCAGTACTTC | CASSLGGTRGNEQYF
NA | TRBJ1-2 | TRBV19 | 15 | NA | TGTGCCAGTAGTATAGATTCGGGGAACCACTATGGCTACACCTTC | CASSIDSGNHYGYTF
NA | TRBJ2-1 | TRBV7-2 | 14 | NA | TGTGCCAGCAGCTTGGAATACCTGGGGGGATGGCAGTTCTTC | CASSLEYLGGWQFF
TRBD2 | TRBJ2-4 | TRBV27 | 15 | NA | TGTGCCAGCAGTTCGACCGGGACTAGCCGGCTTATTCAGTACTTC | CASSSTGTSRLIQYF
NA | TRBJ2-7 | TRBV4-1 | 15 | NA | TGCGCCAGCAGCCAAGTCGAGGGGTCCGGCTACGAGCAGTACTTC | CASSQVEGSGYEQYF
NA | TRBJ2-7 | TRBV5-1 | 15 | NA | TGCGCCAGCAGCCCCTTGGAGGGTACCTCCTACGAGCAGTACTTC | CASSPLEGTSYEQYF
NA | TRBJ2-2 | TRBV5-5 | 16 | few | TGTGCCAGCAGGAGCCGGGACATAACTCACACCGGGGAGCTGTTTTTT | CASRSRDITHTGELFF
NA | TRBJ1-5 | TRBV6-5 | 14 | medium-sized | TGTGCCAGCAGTTACTCGAATGGGGATCAGCCCCAGCATTTT | CASSYSNGDQPQHF
TRBD2 | TRBJ2-3 | TRBV5-1 | 16 | once | TGCGCCAGCAGCTTGTTCAGCGGGGAGTTCACAGATACGCAGTATTTT | CASSLFSGEFTDTQYF
NA | TRBJ1-3 | TRBV5-6 | 16 | NA | TGTGCCAGCAGCTCCCCGGCGGCTCTCTCTGGAAACACCATATATTTT | CASSSPAALSGNTIYF
TRBD1 | TRBJ1-1 | TRBV19 | 15 | NA | TGTGCCAGTAGTGTGTCGGGACAGGGGGACACTGAAGCTTTCTTT | CASSVSGQGDTEAFF
TRBD1 | TRBJ2-1 | TRBV6-5 | 14 | NA | TGTGCCAGCAGTTACCTGGACAGGGAAAATGAGCAGTTCTTC | CASSYLDRENEQFF